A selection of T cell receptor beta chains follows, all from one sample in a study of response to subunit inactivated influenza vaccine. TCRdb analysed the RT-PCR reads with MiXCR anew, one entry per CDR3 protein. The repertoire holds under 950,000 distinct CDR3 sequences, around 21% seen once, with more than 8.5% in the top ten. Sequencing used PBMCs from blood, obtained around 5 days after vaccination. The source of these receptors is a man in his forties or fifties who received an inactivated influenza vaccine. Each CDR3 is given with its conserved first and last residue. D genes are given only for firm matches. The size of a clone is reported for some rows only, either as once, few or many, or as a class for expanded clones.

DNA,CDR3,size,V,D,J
TGCAGTGCAGGAGGACAGGGGATGTATGGCTACACCTTC,CSAGGQGMYGYTF,many,TRBV20-1,TRBD1,TRBJ1-2
TGTGCCAGCACCACCGGGAATTCACCCCTCCACTTT,CASTTGNSPLHF,-,TRBV3-1,-,TRBJ1-6
TGTGCCAGCAGCCCTGACAGGCATGGCGGTGAGCAGTTCTTC,CASSPDRHGGEQFF,few,TRBV7-2,-,TRBJ2-1
TGTGCCAGCAGCTTAACCAGAGACGGCTACACCTTC,CASSLTRDGYTF,-,TRBV11-1,-,TRBJ1-2
TGCGCCAGCAGTACAGGGGGCGGTTCCAACGAGCAGTACTTC,CASSTGGGSNEQYF,few,TRBV5-1,TRBD1,TRBJ2-7
TGTGCCAGCTCTCGAGGACATAACACTGAAGCTTTCTTT,CASSRGHNTEAFF,many,TRBV18,-,TRBJ1-1
TGTGCCAGCAGCCGACCGACTAGCGGGTTTTCCTACGAGCAGTACTTC,CASSRPTSGFSYEQYF,few,TRBV12-3/TRBV12-4,TRBD2,TRBJ2-7
TGCAGTGCTAGAGTGGCTCTAATCATGGGAGATACGCAGTATTTT,CSARVALIMGDTQYF,few,TRBV20-1,-,TRBJ2-3
TGTGCCAGCTCACCACCATCCTGGGAGACCCAGTACTTC,CASSPPSWETQYF,-,TRBV18,-,TRBJ2-5
TGTGCCATCAGTGATACTAGCGGACCTAGCTCCTACAATGAGCAGTTCTTC,CAISDTSGPSSYNEQFF,few,TRBV10-3,TRBD2,TRBJ2-1
TGCGCCAGCAGCCCGGGACAGGGGTTAAGTCCTGGGGCCAACGTCCTGACTTTC,CASSPGQGLSPGANVLTF,-,TRBV5-1,TRBD1,TRBJ2-6
TGTGCCAGCAGTTTGCGGGTCAATGAGCAGTTCTTC,CASSLRVNEQFF,-,TRBV12-3/TRBV12-4,-,TRBJ2-1
TGTGCCATCAGTGAGGGGGGCAGGGGCTACGAGCAGTACTTC,CAISEGGRGYEQYF,few,TRBV10-3,-,TRBJ2-7
TGTGCCAGCAGTTTAGCGCCAAGCGGATCGAACACCGGGGAGCTGTTTTTT,CASSLAPSGSNTGELFF,many,TRBV12-3/TRBV12-4,-,TRBJ2-2
TGTGCCAGCGGGCTGATCTCTGGAAACACCATATATTTT,CASGLISGNTIYF,-,TRBV6-2/TRBV6-3,-,TRBJ1-3
TGTGCCAGCAGCCATAGCGGGAGGGTTGAAGAGACCCAGTACTTC,CASSHSGRVEETQYF,-,TRBV4-2,TRBD2,TRBJ2-5
TGCAGTGCTGGGGGGCGGGGCAACCCAGATACGCAGTATTTT,CSAGGRGNPDTQYF,-,TRBV20-1,-,TRBJ2-3
TGTGCCAGCAGTTACATAAAAGGACTCCAAGAGACCCAGTACTTC,CASSYIKGLQETQYF,few,TRBV6-5,-,TRBJ2-5
TGCAGTGCTAATCGGGACAGTAGCAATCAGCCCCAGCATTTT,CSANRDSSNQPQHF,-,TRBV20-1,TRBD1,TRBJ1-5
TGCGCCAGCGAAGATCGCGGGAGTCACACCGGGGAGCTGTTTTTT,CASEDRGSHTGELFF,-,TRBV5-1,TRBD2,TRBJ2-2
TGTGCCAGCAGCTTAGCGCTTTCTAGCACAGATACGCAGTATTTT,CASSLALSSTDTQYF,-,TRBV7-2,-,TRBJ2-3
TGTGCCAGCAGGGGAGGGGAGGACTATGGCTACACCTTC,CASRGGEDYGYTF,-,TRBV25-1,-,TRBJ1-2
TGCAGTGCTCTCAACCCGGGACAGAGGATCAGGACTGAAGCTTTCTTT,CSALNPGQRIRTEAFF,few,TRBV20-1,TRBD1,TRBJ1-1
TGTGCCAGCAGTCGGATGGGGGACACTGAAGCTTTCTTT,CASSRMGDTEAFF,few,TRBV6-6,-,TRBJ1-1
TGTGCCAGCAGTAAGACAGGGGTGTTTACCGGGGAGCTGTTTTTT,CASSKTGVFTGELFF,few,TRBV5-6,TRBD1,TRBJ2-2
TGTGCCACCCGCCGGGACGACTCCTACGAGCAGTACTTC,CATRRDDSYEQYF,-,TRBV10-3,-,TRBJ2-7
TGCGCCAGCAGCCAAGATTACAGGGGGCAGCCCCAGCATTTT,CASSQDYRGQPQHF,-,TRBV4-1,TRBD1,TRBJ1-5
TGCGCCAGCAGCCCTCTAGCGGGGCCCACAGATACGCAGTATTTT,CASSPLAGPTDTQYF,few,TRBV4-3,TRBD2,TRBJ2-3
TGCGCCAGCCGAGGGACAGGGGCCGGCGAGCAGTACTTC,CASRGTGAGEQYF,few,TRBV5-1,TRBD1,TRBJ2-7
TGCAGTGCTAGAGATTGGATAGGGGCAGGGAAGTTGAACACTGAAGCTTTCTTT,CSARDWIGAGKLNTEAFF,many,TRBV20-1,-,TRBJ1-1
TGTGCTAGCAGCTTATCCGGGGTCCAAGAGACCCAGTACTTC,CASSLSGVQETQYF,-,TRBV7-7,-,TRBJ2-5
TGTGCCAGCAAGCCGAGCCTTCCAGATACGCAGTATTTT,CASKPSLPDTQYF,-,TRBV27,-,TRBJ2-3
TGTGCCAGCAGCTTGATAGCGGGCGGTAGCGACGAGCAGTACTTC,CASSLIAGGSDEQYF,-,TRBV5-4,TRBD2,TRBJ2-7
TGTGCCAGCAGCGCACAGGGGGACCGTCCCAACACTGAAGCTTTCTTT,CASSAQGDRPNTEAFF,-,TRBV9,TRBD1,TRBJ1-1
TGCGCCAGCGGAAACAACAGGGGGGGGGACGGCAATGAGCAGTTCTTC,CASGNNRGGDGNEQFF,once,TRBV5-1,-,TRBJ2-1
TGTGCCAGCAGCACAGGGAAAGAGACCCAGTACTTC,CASSTGKETQYF,few,TRBV12-3/TRBV12-4,-,TRBJ2-5
TGTGCCAGCAGTGCAGGGACAGGATGGGCAACCGGGGAGCTGTTTTTT,CASSAGTGWATGELFF,many,TRBV27,TRBD1,TRBJ2-2
TGTGCCAGCAGCCCCGAGCCCAACACTGAAGCTTTCTTT,CASSPEPNTEAFF,few,TRBV6-1,-,TRBJ1-1
TGCGCCAGCAGCCAAGAGGTGAGGGTACGGGGTGAGCAGTTCTTC,CASSQEVRVRGEQFF,few,TRBV4-3,-,TRBJ2-1
TGTGCCAGCAGGCAGGGCAGCGAAAAACTGTTTTTT,CASRQGSEKLFF,once,TRBV27,-,TRBJ1-4
TGTGCCAGCAGCCCAGCACTAGGACTAGCGGGAGTGGGCGAGCAGTACTTC,CASSPALGLAGVGEQYF,-,TRBV5-6,TRBD2,TRBJ2-7
TGTGCCAGCAGCTCAAGGACAGGGGGTGGCTACACCTTC,CASSSRTGGGYTF,-,TRBV5-5,TRBD1,TRBJ1-2
TGTGCCAGCAGCCCAGCGGGACGTCTCGGCAATGAGCAGTTCTTC,CASSPAGRLGNEQFF,-,TRBV9,TRBD2,TRBJ2-1
TGCGCCAGCAGCTCAGGGGTCTCCTACGAGCAGTACTTC,CASSSGVSYEQYF,many,TRBV4-1,-,TRBJ2-7
TGCGCCAGCAGCTTGGTGGTGAGCCCGCTGAACACCGGGGAGCTGTTTTTT,CASSLVVSPLNTGELFF,-,TRBV5-1,-,TRBJ2-2